This T cell receptor (beta chain) is drawn from a study of cytomegalovirus exposure and HLA in healthy donors. Concerning this clone itself: What it binds is unknown.

This CDR3 is built from 17 residues. Germline lookup yields CDR1 SNHLY and CDR2 FYNNEI. V lost 6 bases to trimming and J lost 0 bases, with 21 bases between them. Study conclusions and caveats: Most CMV-associated TCR beta chains appeared HLA-restricted in a later analysis. In an earlier analysis, productive rearrangement rates for most beta V segments clustered near 87% or 30%.

A multiplex PCR was run with 60 Vbeta primers and 13 Jbeta primers. Source study methods: In a later analysis, of roughly 73 million unique beta chains, around 9.9 million appeared in at least two donors. Method: immunoSEQ multiplex PCR; TCRdb's copy keeps in-frame clones and lacks some. D and trimming come from the DNA, and the V and J calls and clone size come from that table. Of 200,000 to 250,000 clones detected, 65% to 80% appear once; the ten largest clones hold around 0.2%. The source is a girl aged 2 to 10 in good health and CMV-seronegative. The chain is built from TRBV2 and TRBJ2-7; unclear D gene. The sequencing sample was made of PBMCs. The CDR3 coding sequence is TGTGCCAGCAGCGAATCCCGGTTGATTCGAAGCTCCTACGAGCAGTACTTC. Protein sequence: CASSESRLIRSSYEQYF.